Shown below are 9 T cell receptor beta chains from a single sample sequenced in a study of beta chain features in type 1 diabetes. Study-wide findings and caveats: When Type 1 diabetes patients were examined, their TCRB CDR3s proved moderately but significantly shorter in all four CD4+ subsets.

Their cognate antigens are unknown. All of the isolated RNA was reverse transcribed, so expressed TCRB transcripts were sequenced. Using immunoSEQ multiplex PCR, the repertoire was profiled, and TCRdb retains in-frame clones only, with some absent. The table records about 400,000 clones, roughly 13% of them present only once. The sequenced sample consisted of naive CD4+ T cells from blood. These receptors came from a woman between 18 and 29 years old with type 1 diabetes.

This clone was counted between two and nine times. This chain uses TRBV29-1 with TRBJ1-2; D gene unclear. The germline V gene encodes CDR1 SQVTM and CDR2 ANQGSEA. The germline V and J ends were trimmed by 2 bases and 8 bases, with 12 bases remaining between them. The CDR3 has 12 amino acids. For the CDR3, the DNA is TGCAGCGTTGAAACGGACGGGGTGGGCTACACCTTC. Translated, it gives CSVETDGVGYTF.

The V call is TRBV30, the J call TRBJ2-5, with D maybe TRBD1 (5 bases). V lost 1 base and J 3 bases, leaving 9 bases between the germline ends. Looked up from germline, CDR1 is GTSNPN and CDR2 is SVGIG (reference sequence). This CDR3 is 13 amino acids long. The CDR3, as DNA: TGTGCCTGGAGTGGGACAAATAAAGAGACCCAGTACTTC. Protein product: CAWSGTNKETQYF.

The sample holds a few counts of this clone. The gene calls are TRBV2 and TRBJ2-2; D is perhaps TRBD1 (7 bases). V lost 9 bases and J lost 1, with 9 bases in between. This CDR3 is built from 13 residues. The V gene's germline CDR1 is SNHLY and CDR2 FYNNEI. The CDR3, as DNA: TGTGCCAGTCAGGGGGGGAACACCGGGGAGCTGTTTTTT. The encoded protein is CASQGGNTGELFF. The full variable domain, completed using reference TRBV2 and TRBJ2-2, is EPEVTQTPSHQVTQMGQEVILRCVPISNHLYFYWYRQILGQKVEFLVSFYNNEISEKSEIFDDQFSVERPDGSNFTLKIRSTKLEDSAMYFCASQGGNTGELFFGEGSRLTVL.

This clone has a handful of counts. The J gene is TRBJ1-3, the V gene TRBV4-3; no firm D call. Germline V gene data show CDR1 as LGHNA and CDR2 as YSLEER. The CDR3 contains 15 residues. Trimming shortened V by 8 bases and J by 2 bases, and 16 bases separated the two germline ends. DNA of the CDR3: TGCGCCAGCGCCTCCGTGACGGGAGCTGGAAACACCATATATTTT. Protein sequence: CASASVTGAGNTIYF.

The genes are TRBV28 and TRBJ2-5, with 7 bases that match TRBD1. Per germline, CDR1 MDHEN and CDR2 SYDVKM. CDR3 length: 13 residues. After removal of 2 bases from V and 6 bases from J, the junction contained 3 bases not matched to a gene. The CDR3 is CASSLPDRKTQYF. The CDR3 DNA reads TGTGCCAGCAGTTTACCGGACAGGAAGACCCAGTACTTC.

This chain uses TRBV18 with TRBJ2-7; 9 bases are shared with TRBD2. V trimming: 6 bases; J trimming: 1 base; junction bases outside the gene matches: 7. Per the germline V gene, CDR1 is KGHSH and CDR2 is LQKENI. The CDR3 runs 15 residues. This chain's CDR3 is CASSGGAGGSYEQYF. CDR3 nucleotides: TGTGCCAGCTCCGGCGGAGCGGGAGGATCCTACGAGCAGTACTTC.

Only a few counts were recorded for this clone. V and J are TRBV6-5 and TRBJ1-6; tentatively, D is TRBD1 (6 bases). This CDR3 comprises 15 residues. Germline CDR1 reads MNHEY; CDR2 reads SVGAGI. Trimming cost V 0 bases and J 8 bases, with 11 bases left between them. The DNA for the CDR3 is TGTGCCAGCAGTTACTCAGGCAGGGGTGATTCACCCCTCCACTTT. Its translation is CASSYSGRGDSPLHF.

The chain links TRBV11-2 to TRBJ1-2; a weak D match, TRBD1 (6 bases). V lost 6 bases, J lost 6 bases, and 8 bases lay in between. CDR3 length equals 11 residues. Germline V gene lookup returns CDR1 SGHAT and CDR2 FQNNGV. The CDR3 sequence is CASRAGDGYTF. DNA of the CDR3: TGTGCCAGCAGGGCAGGGGATGGCTACACCTTC.

This clone came up a few times. The rearrangement joins TRBV28 to TRBJ2-2; 9 bases fit TRBD1. The CDR3 loop spans 16 amino acids. Trimming removed 6 bases from V and 2 bases from J; junction bases left unmatched: 7. CDR1 and CDR2 (germline): MDHEN, SYDVKM. CDR3 DNA: TGTGCCAGCAGCTCACAGGGGGCTCCCAACACCGGGGAGCTGTTTTTT. Translated, it gives CASSSQGAPNTGELFF.